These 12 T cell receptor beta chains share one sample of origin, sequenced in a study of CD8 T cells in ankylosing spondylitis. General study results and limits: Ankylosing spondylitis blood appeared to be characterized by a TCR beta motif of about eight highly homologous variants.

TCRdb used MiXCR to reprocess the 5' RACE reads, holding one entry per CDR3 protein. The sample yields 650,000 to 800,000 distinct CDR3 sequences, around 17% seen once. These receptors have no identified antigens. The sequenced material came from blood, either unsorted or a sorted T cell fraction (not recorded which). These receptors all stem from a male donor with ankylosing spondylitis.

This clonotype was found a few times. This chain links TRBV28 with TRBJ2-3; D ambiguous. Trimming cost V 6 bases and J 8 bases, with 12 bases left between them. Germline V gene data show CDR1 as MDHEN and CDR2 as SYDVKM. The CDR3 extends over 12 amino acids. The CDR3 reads CASSSDLLTQYF. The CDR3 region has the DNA TGTGCCAGCAGCTCGGATCTCCTTACGCAGTATTTT.

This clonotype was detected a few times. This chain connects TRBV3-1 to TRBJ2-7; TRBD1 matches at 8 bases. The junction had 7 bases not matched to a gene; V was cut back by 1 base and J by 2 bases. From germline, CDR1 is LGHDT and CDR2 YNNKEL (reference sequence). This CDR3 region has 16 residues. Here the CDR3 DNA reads TGTGCCAGCAGCCAAGCTCAGACAGGGGCGGCCTACGAGCAGTACTTC. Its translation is CASSQAQTGAAYEQYF.

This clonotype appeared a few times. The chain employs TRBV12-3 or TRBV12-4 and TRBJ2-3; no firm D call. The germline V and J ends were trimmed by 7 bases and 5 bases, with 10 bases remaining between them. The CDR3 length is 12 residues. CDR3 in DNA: TGTGCCAGCACCCCGGGTGGAGATACGCAGTATTTT. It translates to CASTPGGDTQYF.

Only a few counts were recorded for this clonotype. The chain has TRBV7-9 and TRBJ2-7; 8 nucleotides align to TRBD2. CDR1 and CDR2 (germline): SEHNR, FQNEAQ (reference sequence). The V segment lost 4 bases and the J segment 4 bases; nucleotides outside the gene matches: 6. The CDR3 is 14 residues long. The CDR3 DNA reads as TGTGCCAGCAGCTCCCCCCGGGGGGGGTACGAGCAGTACTTC. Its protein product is CASSSPRGGYEQYF. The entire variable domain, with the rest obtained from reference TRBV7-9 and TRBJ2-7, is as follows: DTGVSQNPRHKITKRGQNVTFRCDPISEHNRLYWYRQTLGQGPEFLTYFQNEAQLEKSRLLSDRFSAERPKGSFSTLEIQRTEQGDSAMYLCASSSPRGGYEQYFGPGTRLTVT.

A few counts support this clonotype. The CDR3 reads CASNSGTVNTGELFF. CDR3 DNA: TGCGCCAGCAACTCCGGGACGGTAAACACCGGGGAGCTGTTTTTT. This chain connects TRBV4-3 to TRBJ2-2; D might be TRBD1 or TRBD2, each matching 5 bases. Trimming pared 7 bases from V and 2 bases from J, leaving 14 bases between. Per the germline V gene, CDR1 is LGHNA and CDR2 is YSLEER. This CDR3 contains 15 residues.

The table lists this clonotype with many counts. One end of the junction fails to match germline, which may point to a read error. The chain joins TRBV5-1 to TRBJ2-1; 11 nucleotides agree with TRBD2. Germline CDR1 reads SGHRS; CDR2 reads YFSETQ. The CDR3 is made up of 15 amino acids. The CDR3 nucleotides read TGTGCCAGCAGCCTTTTAGCGGGAGGGCTCAATGAGCAGTTCTTC. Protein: CASSLLAGGLNEQFF.

CDR3 protein: CASRDTSGRTKYEQYF. For the CDR3, the DNA is TGCGCCAGCAGGGATACTAGCGGGAGGACAAAATACGAGCAGTACTTC. V is TRBV10-2 and J is TRBJ2-7, with 12 bases aligning to TRBD2. Germline CDR1 and CDR2: WSHSY and SAAADI. V shed 6 bases, J shed 4 bases, and the junction held 10 bases outside the gene matches. This CDR3 has 16 residues.

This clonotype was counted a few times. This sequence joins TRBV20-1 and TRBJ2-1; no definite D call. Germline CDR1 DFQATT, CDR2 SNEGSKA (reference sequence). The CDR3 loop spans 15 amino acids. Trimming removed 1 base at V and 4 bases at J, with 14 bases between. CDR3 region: CSARVGTLKYNEQFF. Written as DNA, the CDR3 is TGCAGTGCTAGAGTCGGAACCCTCAAGTACAATGAGCAGTTCTTC.

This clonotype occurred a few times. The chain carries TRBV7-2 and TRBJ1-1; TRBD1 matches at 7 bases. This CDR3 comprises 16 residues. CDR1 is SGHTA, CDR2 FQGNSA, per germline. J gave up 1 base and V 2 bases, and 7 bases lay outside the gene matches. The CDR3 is CASSLQGTAQNTEAFF. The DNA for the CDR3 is TGTGCCAGCAGCTTACAGGGGACAGCTCAGAACACTGAAGCTTTCTTT.

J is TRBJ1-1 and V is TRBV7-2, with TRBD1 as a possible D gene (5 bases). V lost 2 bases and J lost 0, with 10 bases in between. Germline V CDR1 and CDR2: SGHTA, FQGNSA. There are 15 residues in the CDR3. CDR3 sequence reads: CASSLIAGMNTEAFF. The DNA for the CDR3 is TGTGCCAGCAGCTTAATCGCAGGGATGAACACTGAAGCTTTCTTT.

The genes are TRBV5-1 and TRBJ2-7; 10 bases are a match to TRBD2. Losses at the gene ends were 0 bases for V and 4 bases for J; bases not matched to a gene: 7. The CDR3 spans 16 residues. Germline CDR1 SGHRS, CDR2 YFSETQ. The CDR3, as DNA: TGCGCCAGCAGCTTGGCCTCTAGCGGGAGTGCTTACGAGCAGTACTTC. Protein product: CASSLASSGSAYEQYF.

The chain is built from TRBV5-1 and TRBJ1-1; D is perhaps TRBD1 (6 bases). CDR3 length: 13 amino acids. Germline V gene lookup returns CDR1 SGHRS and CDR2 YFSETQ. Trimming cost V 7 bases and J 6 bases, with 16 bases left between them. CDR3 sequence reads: CASLPEGGAEAFF. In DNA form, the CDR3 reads TGCGCCAGCTTACCAGAGGGGGGGGCTGAAGCTTTCTTT.